A single T cell receptor beta chain is shown here with its context. Antigen specificity is unknown. This could be a read error, since a much larger clone is one nucleotide away. A read error is likely, as this CDR3 ends without the conserved phenylalanine or tryptophan. This sample's RNA came from whole unsorted tissue. The normal lung tissue was taken more than 3 cm from the tumor edge. The sample originates from a study of tumor and adjacent non-tumor tissue in lung cancer. The V gene end was trimmed by 6 bases and the J gene end by 1 base; junction bases not matched to a gene: 7. The germline V gene encodes CDR1 SGHDN and CDR2 FVKESK. This CDR3 has 15 amino acids. Three rounds of nested PCR, following a modified ARM-PCR protocol, produced the TCRbeta library. TCRdb itself ran the multiplex PCR reads through MiXCR, one entry per CDR3 protein. The sample records 80,000 or so distinct CDR3 sequences, around 80% being singletons.

General study results and limits: In normal lung, the top 100 clones were significantly more dominant than in tumor.

Sequenced input: distant non-tumor lung tissue. The clonotype comes from a man aged 55-75 years with non-small cell lung cancer. The chain employs TRBV14 and TRBJ1-2, with 8 positions matching TRBD1. CDR3 nucleotides: TGTGCCAGCAGGGATAGCAGGGGGCTTAACTATGGCTACACCATC. The encoded protein is CASRDSRGLNYGYTI.